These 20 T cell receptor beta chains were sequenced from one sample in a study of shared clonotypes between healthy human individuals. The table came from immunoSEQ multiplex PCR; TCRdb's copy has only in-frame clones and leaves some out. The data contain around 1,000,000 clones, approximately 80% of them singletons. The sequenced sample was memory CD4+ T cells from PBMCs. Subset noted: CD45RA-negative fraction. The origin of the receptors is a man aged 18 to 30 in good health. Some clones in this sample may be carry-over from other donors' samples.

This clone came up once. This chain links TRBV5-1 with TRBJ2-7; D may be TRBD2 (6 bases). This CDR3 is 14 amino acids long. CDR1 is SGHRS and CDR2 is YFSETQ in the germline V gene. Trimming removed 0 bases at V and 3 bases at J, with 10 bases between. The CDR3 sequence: CASSLALGGYEQYF. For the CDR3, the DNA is TGCGCCAGCAGCTTGGCGCTGGGGGGCTACGAGCAGTACTTC.

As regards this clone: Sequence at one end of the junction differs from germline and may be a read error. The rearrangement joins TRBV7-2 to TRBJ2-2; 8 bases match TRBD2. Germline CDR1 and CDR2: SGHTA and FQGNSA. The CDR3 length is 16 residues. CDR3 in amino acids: CASSLGPGGNTGELVF. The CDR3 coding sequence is TGTGCCAGCAGCTTAGGTCCGGGGGGGAACACCGGGGAGCTGGTTTTT.

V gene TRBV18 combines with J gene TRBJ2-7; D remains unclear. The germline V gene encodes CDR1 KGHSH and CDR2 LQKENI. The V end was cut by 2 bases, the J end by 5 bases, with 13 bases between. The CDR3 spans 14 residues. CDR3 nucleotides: TGTGCCAGCTCACCAGCAGTGGCCGGAAACGAGCAGTACTTC. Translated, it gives CASSPAVAGNEQYF.

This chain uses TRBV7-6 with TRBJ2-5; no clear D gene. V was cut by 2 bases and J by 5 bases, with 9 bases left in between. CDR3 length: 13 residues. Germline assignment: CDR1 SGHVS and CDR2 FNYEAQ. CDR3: CASSLLWAETQYF. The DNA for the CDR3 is TGTGCCAGCAGCTTACTCTGGGCGGAGACCCAGTACTTC.

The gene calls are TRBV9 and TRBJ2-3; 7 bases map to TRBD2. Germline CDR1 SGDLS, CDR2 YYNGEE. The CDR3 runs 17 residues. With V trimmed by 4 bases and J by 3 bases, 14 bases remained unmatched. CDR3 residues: CASSPRPSGLGTDTQYF. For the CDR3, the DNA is TGTGCCAGCAGCCCCCGACCTAGCGGTTTAGGGACAGATACGCAGTATTTT.

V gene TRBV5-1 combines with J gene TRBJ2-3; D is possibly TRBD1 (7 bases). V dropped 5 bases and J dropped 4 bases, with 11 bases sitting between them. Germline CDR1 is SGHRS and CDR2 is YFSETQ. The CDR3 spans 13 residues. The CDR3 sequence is CASRVRGADTQYF. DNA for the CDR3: TGCGCCAGCAGGGTCAGGGGGGCAGATACGCAGTATTTT.

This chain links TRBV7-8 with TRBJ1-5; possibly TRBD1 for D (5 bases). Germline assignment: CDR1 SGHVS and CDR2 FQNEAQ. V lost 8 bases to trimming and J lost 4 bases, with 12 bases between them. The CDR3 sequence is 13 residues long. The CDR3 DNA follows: TGTGCCAGCGGGGCTGGGATAAATCAGCCCCAGCATTTT. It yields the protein CASGAGINQPQHF.

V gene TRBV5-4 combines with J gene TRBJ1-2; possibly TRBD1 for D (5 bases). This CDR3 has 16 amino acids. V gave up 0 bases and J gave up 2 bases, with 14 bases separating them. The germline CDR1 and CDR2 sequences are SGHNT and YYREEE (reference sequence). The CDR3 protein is CASSLGGAVANYGYTF. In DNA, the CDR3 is TGTGCCAGCAGCTTGGGAGGGGCGGTCGCCAACTATGGCTACACCTTC.

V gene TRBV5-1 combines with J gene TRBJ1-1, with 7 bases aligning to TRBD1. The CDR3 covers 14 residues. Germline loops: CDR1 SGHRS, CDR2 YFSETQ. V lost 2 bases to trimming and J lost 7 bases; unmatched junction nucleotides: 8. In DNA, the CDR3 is TGCGCCAGCAGCTTAATGGACAGGCAAAGTGAAGCTTTCTTT. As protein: CASSLMDRQSEAFF.

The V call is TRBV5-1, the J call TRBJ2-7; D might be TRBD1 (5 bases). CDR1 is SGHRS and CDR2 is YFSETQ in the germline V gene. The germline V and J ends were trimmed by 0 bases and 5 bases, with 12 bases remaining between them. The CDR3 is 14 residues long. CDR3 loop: CASSLGQSGDEQYF. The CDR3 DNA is TGCGCCAGCAGCTTGGGACAGTCTGGGGACGAGCAGTACTTC.

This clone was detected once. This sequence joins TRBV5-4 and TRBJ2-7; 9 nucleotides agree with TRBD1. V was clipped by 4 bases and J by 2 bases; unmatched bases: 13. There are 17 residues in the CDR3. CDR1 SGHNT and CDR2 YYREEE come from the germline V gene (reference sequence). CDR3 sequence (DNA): TGTGCCAGCAGCCCAAGCCCCGGGACAGGGAGCGCCTACGAGCAGTACTTC. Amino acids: CASSPSPGTGSAYEQYF.

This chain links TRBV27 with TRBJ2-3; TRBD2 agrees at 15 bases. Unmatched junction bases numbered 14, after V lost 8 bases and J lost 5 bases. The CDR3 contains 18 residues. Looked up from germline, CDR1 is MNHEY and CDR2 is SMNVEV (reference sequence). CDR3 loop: CASLGLAGGPAQRDTQYF. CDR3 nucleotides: TGTGCCAGCCTCGGACTAGCGGGAGGGCCAGCCCAGAGAGATACGCAGTATTTT.

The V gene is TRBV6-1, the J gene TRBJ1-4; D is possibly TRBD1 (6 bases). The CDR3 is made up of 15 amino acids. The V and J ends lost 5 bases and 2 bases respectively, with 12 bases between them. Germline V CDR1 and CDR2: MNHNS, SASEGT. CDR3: CASSTGSATNEKLFF. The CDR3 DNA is TGTGCCAGCAGTACAGGGTCGGCGACTAATGAAAAACTGTTTTTT.

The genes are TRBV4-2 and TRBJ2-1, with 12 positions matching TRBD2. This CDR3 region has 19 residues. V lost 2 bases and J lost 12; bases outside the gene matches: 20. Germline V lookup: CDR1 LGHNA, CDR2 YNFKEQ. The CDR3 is CASSQPGLAGSRGSSGQFF. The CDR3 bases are TGTGCCAGCAGCCAACCCGGACTAGCGGGGAGCAGGGGTAGTAGCGGGCAGTTCTTC.

CDR3 protein: CASRQGGRVETQYF. CDR3 coding DNA: TGCGCCAGCAGGCAAGGGGGTAGGGTAGAGACCCAGTACTTC. The J gene is TRBJ2-5, the V gene TRBV5-1; D might be TRBD1 (6 bases). In germline, CDR1 is SGHRS, CDR2 YFSETQ. The CDR3 contains 14 residues. V shed 5 bases and J shed 4 bases, with 15 bases lying between them. The whole variable domain, remainder taken from reference TRBV5-1 and TRBJ2-5, is KAGVTQTPRYLIKTRGQQVTLSCSPISGHRSVSWYQQTPGQGLQFLFEYFSETQRNKGNFPGRFSGRQFSNSRSEMNVSTLELGDSALYLCASRQGGRVETQYFGPGTRLLVL.

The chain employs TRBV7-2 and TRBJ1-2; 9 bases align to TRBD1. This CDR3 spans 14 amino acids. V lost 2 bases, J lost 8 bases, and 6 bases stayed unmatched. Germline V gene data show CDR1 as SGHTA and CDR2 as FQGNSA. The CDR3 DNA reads TGTGCCAGCAGCTTACACCGGACAGGGGACGGCTACACCTTC. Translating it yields CASSLHRTGDGYTF.

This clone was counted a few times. The CDR3 region is CASSQDGSLSGANVLTF. As DNA, the CDR3 is TGTGCCAGCAGCCAAGATGGCAGTCTCTCTGGGGCCAACGTCCTGACTTTC. This chain connects TRBV4-2 to TRBJ2-6, with D hard to call. V was clipped by 0 bases and J by 0 bases, with 9 bases between them. This CDR3 has 17 residues. The germline V gene encodes CDR1 LGHNA and CDR2 YNFKEQ.

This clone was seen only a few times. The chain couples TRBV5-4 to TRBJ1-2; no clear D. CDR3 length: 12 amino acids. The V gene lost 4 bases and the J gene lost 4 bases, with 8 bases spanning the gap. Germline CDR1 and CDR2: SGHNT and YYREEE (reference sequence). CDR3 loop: CASSAGSYGYTF. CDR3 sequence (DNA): TGTGCCAGCAGCGCAGGTAGCTATGGCTACACCTTC.

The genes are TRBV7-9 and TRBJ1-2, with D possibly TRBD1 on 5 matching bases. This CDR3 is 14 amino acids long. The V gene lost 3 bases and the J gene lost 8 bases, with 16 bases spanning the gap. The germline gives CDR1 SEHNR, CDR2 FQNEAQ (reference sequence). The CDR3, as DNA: TGTGCCAGCAGCTTGGGCGTCCAGGGAGTCGGCTACACCTTC. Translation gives CASSLGVQGVGYTF.

The CDR3 here is CASSGQLTGELFF. The CDR3 DNA sequence: TGCGCCAGCAGTGGGCAGCTCACCGGGGAGCTGTTTTTT. The genes are TRBV4-1 and TRBJ2-2; D is unresolved. The germline V gene encodes CDR1 MGHRA and CDR2 YSYEKL. The V end was cut by 6 bases, the J end by 4 bases, with 9 bases between. The CDR3 length is 13 residues.